This is a list of T cell receptor beta chains from one sample in a study of blood T cell repertoires in COVID-19. The repertoire was sequenced with immunoSEQ multiplex PCR; TCRdb's copy has only in-frame clones and lacks some. The data hold some 300,000 clones, with about 87% observed a single time. Sequenced input: peripheral blood. Source of these receptors: a woman in her twenties or thirties who had recovered from COVID-19. CDR3s include the opening cysteine and the closing phenylalanine or tryptophan. The order of the fields is J gene, V gene, clone size, D gene, CDR3 protein, CDR3 DNA. The D gene is left open where the match is weak. Part of the rows lack a size; the others show once, few, many or a class for expanded clones.

j_call: TRBJ2-2; v_call: TRBV15; clone_size: -; d_call: TRBD1; cdr3_aa: CATSRLHGQGATGELFF; cdr3_nt: TGTGCCACCAGCAGACTACACGGACAGGGGGCAACCGGGGAGCTGTTTTTT
j_call: TRBJ2-3; v_call: TRBV7-6; clone_size: -; d_call: TRBD2; cdr3_aa: CASSPSGGFTDTQYF; cdr3_nt: TGTGCCAGCAGCCCAAGCGGGGGTTTCACAGATACGCAGTATTTT
j_call: TRBJ2-3; v_call: TRBV5-1; clone_size: -; d_call: TRBD2; cdr3_aa: CASSLETSGGTDTQYF; cdr3_nt: TGCGCCAGCAGCTTGGAGACTAGCGGGGGGACAGATACGCAGTATTTT
j_call: TRBJ1-1; v_call: TRBV7-9; clone_size: -; d_call: -; cdr3_aa: CASSFGSTEAFF; cdr3_nt: TGTGCCAGCAGCTTCGGGTCAACTGAAGCTTTCTTT
j_call: TRBJ2-7; v_call: TRBV11-1; clone_size: -; d_call: -; cdr3_aa: CASSVFTGLSSYEQYF; cdr3_nt: TGTGCCAGCAGCGTGTTCACTGGACTCAGCTCCTACGAGCAGTACTTC
j_call: TRBJ2-3; v_call: TRBV4-2; clone_size: -; d_call: -; cdr3_aa: CASSQDSLRGSTDTQYF; cdr3_nt: TGTGCCAGCAGCCAAGACTCCCTTAGAGGCAGCACAGATACGCAGTATTTT
j_call: TRBJ1-2; v_call: TRBV28; clone_size: few; d_call: TRBD1; cdr3_aa: CASTGQADYGYTF; cdr3_nt: TGTGCCAGCACTGGACAGGCTGACTATGGCTACACCTTC
j_call: TRBJ1-2; v_call: TRBV6-4; clone_size: -; d_call: TRBD1; cdr3_aa: CASSDSRTGFGYTF; cdr3_nt: TGTGCCAGCAGTGACTCTAGGACAGGGTTTGGCTACACCTTC
j_call: TRBJ2-7; v_call: TRBV20-1; clone_size: -; d_call: TRBD2; cdr3_aa: CSVPRGGEQYF; cdr3_nt: TGCAGTGTACCGCGGGGGGGGGAGCAGTACTTC
j_call: TRBJ2-2; v_call: TRBV5-5; clone_size: -; d_call: -; cdr3_aa: CASSLEASGGELFF; cdr3_nt: TGTGCCAGCAGCTTAGAGGCATCCGGGGGGGAGCTGTTTTTT
j_call: TRBJ1-3; v_call: TRBV11-2; clone_size: -; d_call: -; cdr3_aa: CASSSENGNTIYF; cdr3_nt: TGTGCCAGCAGCTCGGAGAACGGAAACACCATATATTTT
j_call: TRBJ1-2; v_call: TRBV7-9; clone_size: -; d_call: -; cdr3_aa: CASSDSTGTDGYGYTF; cdr3_nt: TGTGCCAGCAGTGACTCCACAGGGACCGATGGCTATGGCTACACCTTC
j_call: TRBJ2-5; v_call: TRBV13; clone_size: -; d_call: -; cdr3_aa: CASSTAWHPGGETQYF; cdr3_nt: TGTGCCAGCAGCACTGCTTGGCACCCGGGCGGGGAGACCCAGTACTTC
j_call: TRBJ2-2; v_call: TRBV7-3; clone_size: -; d_call: TRBD2; cdr3_aa: CASSPRTSATGELFF; cdr3_nt: TGTGCCAGCAGCCCTCGAACTAGCGCCACCGGGGAGCTGTTTTTT
j_call: TRBJ1-2; v_call: TRBV7-2; clone_size: once; d_call: TRBD1; cdr3_aa: CASTHGQGIGYTF; cdr3_nt: TGTGCCAGCACCCACGGACAGGGGATAGGCTACACCTTC
j_call: TRBJ1-4; v_call: TRBV28; clone_size: -; d_call: TRBD1; cdr3_aa: CASRLQGGEKLFF; cdr3_nt: TGTGCCAGCAGATTACAGGGGGGAGAAAAACTGTTTTTT
j_call: TRBJ1-2; v_call: TRBV24-1; clone_size: -; d_call: TRBD1; cdr3_aa: CATSDPPGTGKNYGYTF; cdr3_nt: TGTGCCACCAGTGACCCCCCCGGGACAGGGAAAAACTATGGCTACACCTTC
j_call: TRBJ1-5; v_call: TRBV5-4; clone_size: -; d_call: -; cdr3_aa: CASSSGGRSNQPQHF; cdr3_nt: TGTGCCAGCAGCTCGGGGGGCAGGAGCAATCAGCCCCAGCATTTT
j_call: TRBJ2-3; v_call: TRBV30; clone_size: -; d_call: TRBD2; cdr3_aa: CAWSVARTSSTDTQYF; cdr3_nt: TGTGCCTGGAGTGTCGCGAGGACTAGCAGCACAGATACGCAGTATTTT
j_call: TRBJ1-1; v_call: TRBV19; clone_size: -; d_call: -; cdr3_aa: CASSLSGQTNTEAFF; cdr3_nt: TGTGCCAGTAGCCTAAGCGGACAGACGAACACTGAAGCTTTCTTT
j_call: TRBJ1-5; v_call: TRBV4-1; clone_size: few; d_call: -; cdr3_aa: CASSQPGIYQPQHF; cdr3_nt: TGCGCCAGCAGCCAGCCCGGGATTTATCAGCCCCAGCATTTT
j_call: TRBJ1-4; v_call: TRBV2; clone_size: -; d_call: TRBD1; cdr3_aa: CASSAGQGKAANEKLFF; cdr3_nt: TGTGCCAGCAGCGCCGGACAGGGGAAAGCAGCTAATGAAAAACTGTTTTTT
j_call: TRBJ2-1; v_call: TRBV10-3; clone_size: -; d_call: TRBD2; cdr3_aa: CAISVSDGLAGDNEQFF; cdr3_nt: TGTGCCATCAGTGTATCAGATGGTCTAGCGGGGGACAATGAGCAGTTCTTC
j_call: TRBJ2-2; v_call: TRBV5-1; clone_size: -; d_call: -; cdr3_aa: CASSLSGGELFF; cdr3_nt: TGCGCCAGCAGCTTGTCCGGCGGGGAGCTGTTTTTT
j_call: TRBJ2-3; v_call: TRBV7-2; clone_size: -; d_call: -; cdr3_aa: CASSFAADTDTQYF; cdr3_nt: TGTGCCAGCAGCTTCGCGGCAGACACAGATACGCAGTATTTT
j_call: TRBJ1-2; v_call: TRBV28; clone_size: -; d_call: TRBD1; cdr3_aa: CASSWPTGANYGYTF; cdr3_nt: TGTGCCAGCAGCTGGCCTACAGGGGCTAACTATGGCTACACCTTC
j_call: TRBJ2-5; v_call: TRBV11-2; clone_size: -; d_call: TRBD2; cdr3_aa: CASSLDPGLAGDETQYF; cdr3_nt: TGTGCCAGCAGCTTAGACCCCGGACTAGCGGGGGATGAGACCCAGTACTTC
j_call: TRBJ1-5; v_call: TRBV10-3; clone_size: -; d_call: -; cdr3_aa: CAISEAAGYQPQHF; cdr3_nt: TGTGCCATCAGTGAGGCGGCAGGGTACCAGCCCCAGCATTTT
j_call: TRBJ2-1; v_call: TRBV7-9; clone_size: -; d_call: TRBD2; cdr3_aa: CASSHGLAGTRSYEQFF; cdr3_nt: TGTGCCAGCAGTCACGGACTAGCGGGGACTCGGAGCTATGAGCAGTTCTTC
j_call: TRBJ2-2; v_call: TRBV7-7; clone_size: -; d_call: -; cdr3_aa: CASSFAVNTGELFF; cdr3_nt: TGTGCCAGCAGCTTTGCGGTGAACACCGGGGAGCTGTTTTTT
j_call: TRBJ1-4; v_call: TRBV27; clone_size: -; d_call: -; cdr3_aa: CASAGSGEKLFF; cdr3_nt: TGTGCCAGCGCGGGCTCGGGTGAAAAACTGTTTTTT
j_call: TRBJ1-3; v_call: TRBV7-2; clone_size: -; d_call: TRBD1; cdr3_aa: CASSLRGLPGNTIYF; cdr3_nt: TGTGCCAGCAGCCTCAGGGGGCTCCCAGGAAACACCATATATTTT
j_call: TRBJ2-7; v_call: TRBV27; clone_size: -; d_call: -; cdr3_aa: CASSPSWTYEQYF; cdr3_nt: TGTGCCAGCAGTCCGTCCTGGACATACGAGCAGTACTTC
j_call: TRBJ1-1; v_call: TRBV5-4; clone_size: -; d_call: -; cdr3_aa: CASSLMREHTEAFF; cdr3_nt: TGTGCCAGCAGCTTGATGCGGGAACACACTGAAGCTTTCTTT
j_call: TRBJ1-3; v_call: TRBV2; clone_size: -; d_call: -; cdr3_aa: CASQDRYTIYF; cdr3_nt: TGTGCCAGCCAAGACAGATACACCATATATTTT
j_call: TRBJ1-2; v_call: TRBV9; clone_size: -; d_call: TRBD1; cdr3_aa: CASSVGTGDYFSYGYTF; cdr3_nt: TGTGCCAGCAGCGTCGGGACAGGGGATTACTTCTCTTATGGCTACACCTTC
j_call: TRBJ1-1; v_call: TRBV5-1; clone_size: once; d_call: -; cdr3_aa: CASSSQGRNTEAFF; cdr3_nt: TGCGCCAGCAGCTCGCAGGGGCGCAACACTGAAGCTTTCTTT
j_call: TRBJ2-5; v_call: TRBV18; clone_size: -; d_call: -; cdr3_aa: CASSSGSSETQYF; cdr3_nt: TGTGCCAGCTCATCGGGGTCGAGTGAGACCCAGTACTTC
j_call: TRBJ2-1; v_call: TRBV28; clone_size: -; d_call: -; cdr3_aa: CATRGEGYYNEQFF; cdr3_nt: TGTGCCACCAGAGGAGAAGGCTACTACAATGAGCAGTTCTTC
j_call: TRBJ2-3; v_call: TRBV11-2; clone_size: -; d_call: TRBD2; cdr3_aa: CASTRGLAGGTDTQYF; cdr3_nt: TGTGCCAGCACCAGGGGGCTAGCGGGGGGCACAGATACGCAGTATTTT
j_call: TRBJ2-1; v_call: TRBV4-3; clone_size: -; d_call: -; cdr3_aa: CASSFGVGNEQFF; cdr3_nt: TGCGCCAGCAGCTTCGGAGTGGGCAATGAGCAGTTCTTC
j_call: TRBJ1-5; v_call: TRBV18; clone_size: -; d_call: -; cdr3_aa: CASSLENQPQHF; cdr3_nt: TGTGCCAGCTCTTTAGAGAATCAGCCCCAGCATTTT
j_call: TRBJ2-7; v_call: TRBV28; clone_size: -; d_call: TRBD1; cdr3_aa: CASRGSGTGYYEQYF; cdr3_nt: TGTGCCAGCAGGGGATCCGGGACAGGGTATTACGAGCAGTACTTC
j_call: TRBJ1-4; v_call: TRBV4-2; clone_size: -; d_call: -; cdr3_aa: CASSLSNRASNEKLFF; cdr3_nt: TGTGCCAGCAGCCTCTCTAACAGGGCTTCTAATGAAAAACTGTTTTTT
j_call: TRBJ1-5; v_call: TRBV28; clone_size: -; d_call: -; cdr3_aa: CASSSGGGNQPQHF; cdr3_nt: TGTGCCAGCAGTTCCGGGGGTGGGAATCAGCCCCAGCATTTT
j_call: TRBJ2-5; v_call: TRBV6-5; clone_size: -; d_call: -; cdr3_aa: CASRPGAVLSQYF; cdr3_nt: TGTGCCAGCAGGCCAGGGGCAGTCTTGTCCCAGTACTTC
j_call: TRBJ2-5; v_call: TRBV6-5; clone_size: -; d_call: -; cdr3_aa: CASSQEASSDHF; cdr3_nt: TGTGCCAGCAGTCAGGAGGCGTCATCAGATCACTTC
j_call: TRBJ1-2; v_call: TRBV10-3; clone_size: -; d_call: TRBD1; cdr3_aa: CAISDRDRVYGYTF; cdr3_nt: TGTGCCATCAGTGACCGGGACAGGGTATATGGCTACACCTTC
j_call: TRBJ1-2; v_call: TRBV2; clone_size: few; d_call: -; cdr3_aa: CASTEASGYTF; cdr3_nt: TGTGCCAGCACCGAAGCGAGTGGCTACACCTTC
j_call: TRBJ2-7; v_call: TRBV5-4; clone_size: -; d_call: TRBD1; cdr3_aa: CASSPPNRGGEEQYF; cdr3_nt: TGTGCCAGCAGCCCCCCAAACAGGGGTGGGGAGGAGCAGTACTTC
j_call: TRBJ1-2; v_call: TRBV5-1; clone_size: -; d_call: -; cdr3_aa: CASSLGHSDYGYTF; cdr3_nt: TGCGCCAGCAGCTTGGGTCATTCGGACTATGGCTACACCTTC
j_call: TRBJ1-1; v_call: TRBV19; clone_size: -; d_call: -; cdr3_aa: CASSRPGLNTEAFF; cdr3_nt: TGTGCCAGTAGTCGACCGGGGTTGAACACTGAAGCTTTCTTT
j_call: TRBJ2-5; v_call: TRBV7-2; clone_size: -; d_call: TRBD2; cdr3_aa: CASSFRAGPQETQYF; cdr3_nt: TGTGCCAGCAGCTTTCGAGCGGGGCCTCAAGAGACCCAGTACTTC
j_call: TRBJ1-6; v_call: TRBV4-2; clone_size: few; d_call: TRBD1; cdr3_aa: CASSHPQGTGGSGYNSPLHF; cdr3_nt: TGTGCCAGCAGCCATCCACAGGGGACAGGGGGCTCCGGTTATAATTCACCCCTCCACTTT